This T cell receptor beta chain was recovered during a study of long-term antiretroviral therapy in people with HIV. To note about this clone: What it binds is not known.

Version v3.0 of the immunoSEQ assay was performed at survey level. The assay was immunoSEQ multiplex PCR, and TCRdb's table has in-frame clones only and misses some. The sample carries about 14,000 clones, about 82% recorded once. Every specimen provided roughly 0.95-11 million cryopreserved PBMC before DNA extraction took place. The study, taken as a whole, reports: Diversity measured after ART increased yet remained under transplant donor controls. Blood dates from 2004 to 2017, possibly under older ART regimens. HIV repertoire CDR3 lengths ranged less widely than those of controls.

Germline CDR1 MNHEY, CDR2 SMNVEV (reference sequence). With 5 bases clipped from V and 5 bases from J, the junction kept 5 bases outside the gene matches. The CDR3 sequence is 15 residues long. The sequence was obtained from a woman aged 40 to 50 with HIV. Sequences were derived from unsorted PBMCs, sampled 1.8 years before starting antiretroviral therapy. The chain carries TRBV27 and TRBJ2-7, with 14 bases matching TRBD2. The CDR3 DNA is TGTGCCAGCAGTGCCGGACTAGCGGGAGGAAACGAGCAGTACTTC. Its protein product is CASSAGLAGGNEQYF.